A selection of T cell receptor beta chains follows, all from one sample in a study of T cell responses to AZD1222 COVID-19 vaccine. Assay: immunoSEQ multiplex PCR; the TCRdb copy retains only in-frame clones and omits some. The repertoire holds about 160,000 clones, with under 95% as singletons. The sequencing here drew on peripheral blood, taken on day 0 of MenACWY control vaccination. The source of these receptors is an adult in good health. Both conserved end residues are part of each CDR3. D genes are given only for firm matches. Part of the rows lack a size; the others show once, few, many or a class for expanded clones.

j_gene	v_gene	d_gene	len	abundance	CDR3nt	CDR3aa
TRBJ2-7	TRBV25-1	TRBD1	13	NA	TGTGCCAGCGAACAGGGGGCGGACTACGAGCAGTACTTC	CASEQGADYEQYF
TRBJ2-6	TRBV3-1/TRBV3-2	NA	17	NA	TGTGCCAGCAGCCAAGGGTCCGCGGGCCATGGGGCCAACGTCCTGACTTTC	CASSQGSAGHGANVLTF
TRBJ2-5	TRBV6-5	NA	11	NA	TGTGCCAGCAGCCAACGGGAGACCCAGTACTTC	CASSQRETQYF
TRBJ1-4	TRBV19	NA	17	NA	TGTGCCAGTATGGGTGGGGCCGGTGCTAGCGGGGGTGAAAAACTGTTTTTT	CASMGGAGASGGEKLFF
TRBJ2-1	TRBV13	TRBD1	15	NA	TGTGCCAGCAGCTCCGGACAGGGCTCCTACAATGAGCAGTTCTTC	CASSSGQGSYNEQFF
TRBJ2-1	TRBV9	TRBD2	17	NA	TGTGCCAGCAGCGCCCATGGGAGAACTAGCGGGAACAATGAGCAGTTCTTC	CASSAHGRTSGNNEQFF
TRBJ2-3	TRBV2	NA	15	NA	TGTGCCATTCCCCGTCCGGGACTTGGGGGTCGTACGCAGTATTTT	CAIPRPGLGGRTQYF
TRBJ2-3	TRBV5-1	NA	12	NA	TGCGCCAGCCGCTGGGACACAGATACGCAGTATTTT	CASRWDTDTQYF
TRBJ2-1	TRBV24-1	TRBD2	18	NA	TGTGCCACCAGTGATCTTACCAGGAGGGGAGGGGCTTACAATGAGCAGTTCTTC	CATSDLTRRGGAYNEQFF
TRBJ2-1	TRBV19	TRBD2	15	NA	TGTGCCAGTAGTGTGCTAGCGGGAGGGGAGTATGAGCAGTTCTTC	CASSVLAGGEYEQFF
TRBJ2-1	TRBV7-2	NA	13	NA	TGTGCCAGCAGCTTAGCCCCTTTTAATGAGCAGTTCTTC	CASSLAPFNEQFF
TRBJ1-6	TRBV19	TRBD1	15	NA	TGTGCCAGTAGTACCCCGGACAGGAGAAATTCACCCCTCCACTTT	CASSTPDRRNSPLHF
TRBJ1-5	TRBV27	NA	14	NA	TGTGCCAGCAGTTTCGGTAGGGGACGCCAGCCCCAGCATTTT	CASSFGRGRQPQHF
TRBJ2-1	TRBV5-1	NA	14	NA	TGCGCCAGCAGCCCCTTTGAGTCCTACAATGAGCAGTTCTTC	CASSPFESYNEQFF
TRBJ1-1	TRBV28	NA	14	once	TGTGCCAGCAGTTTAGCACCGCTGAACACTGAAGCTTTCTTT	CASSLAPLNTEAFF
TRBJ1-5	TRBV5-5	TRBD1	16	NA	TGTGCCAGCAGCCCGTCGACAGGGATGGGCAATCAGCCCCAGCATTTT	CASSPSTGMGNQPQHF
TRBJ1-1	TRBV30	NA	13	NA	TGTGCCTGGAGTACTGGCATGAACACTGAAGCTTTCTTT	CAWSTGMNTEAFF
TRBJ2-7	TRBV19	TRBD1	14	NA	TGTGCCAGTAGTATCGGACAGGGCACCTACGAGCAGTACTTC	CASSIGQGTYEQYF
TRBJ1-5	TRBV27	NA	15	NA	TGTGCCAGCAGTTGGAGGTTGGAGACCAATCAGCCCCAGCATTTT	CASSWRLETNQPQHF
TRBJ2-7	TRBV19	NA	13	NA	TGTGCCAGTCAACAGGGCGGGAAATACGAGCAGTACTTC	CASQQGGKYEQYF
TRBJ2-7	TRBV25-1	NA	15	few	TGTGCCAGCAGTGAAGGTGTGGACAGAGCCTACGAGCAGTACTTC	CASSEGVDRAYEQYF
TRBJ2-2	TRBV7-2	NA	13	NA	TGTGCCAGCAGCTTGGACCCCGGCGGGGAGCTGTTTTTT	CASSLDPGGELFF
TRBJ1-3	TRBV30	NA	14	NA	TGTGCCTGGAGGACAGGATACTCTGGAAACACCATATATTTT	CAWRTGYSGNTIYF
TRBJ1-1	TRBV7-2	TRBD1	14	NA	TGTGCCAGCAGTTCGACAGGGGGAAGGACTGAAGCTTTCTTT	CASSSTGGRTEAFF
TRBJ1-3	TRBV7-5	NA	15	NA	TGTGTCAGAAGCCCCGGGGAAGTCCCTGGAAACACCATATATTTT	CVRSPGEVPGNTIYF
TRBJ2-1	TRBV7-2	NA	14	once	TGTGCCAGCAGCTCCGGGATGAGGACGCTAGAGCAGTTCTTC	CASSSGMRTLEQFF
TRBJ1-2	TRBV23-1	NA	17	NA	TGCGCCAGCAGTCAATCCACAGACTCCTCATACCCCCGCGGCTACACCTTC	CASSQSTDSSYPRGYTF
TRBJ2-7	TRBV28	NA	12	NA	TGTGCCAGCAGTTTGAGTCAGATAGAGCAGTACTTC	CASSLSQIEQYF
TRBJ1-6	TRBV7-3	TRBD1	15	NA	TGTGCCAGCAGCTACCGGACAGGGCCACAATCACCCCTCCACTTT	CASSYRTGPQSPLHF
TRBJ2-5	TRBV3-1/TRBV3-2	NA	15	NA	TGTGCCAGCAGCCAAAGCGGTCTCTCTGGGGAGACCCAGTACTTC	CASSQSGLSGETQYF
TRBJ2-3	TRBV7-2	NA	16	NA	TGTGCCAGCAGCTTAGGAGTTTCCGGAGGCACAGATACGCAGTATTTT	CASSLGVSGGTDTQYF
TRBJ1-5	TRBV30	NA	15	NA	TGTGCCTGGACAAGGGGGAGTTTCGGCAATCAGCCCCAGCATTTT	CAWTRGSFGNQPQHF
TRBJ1-2	TRBV27	TRBD1	18	NA	TGTGCCAGCAGTTCCCAGGGACCTACGGGGACAGGGGGAGGTGGCTACACCTTC	CASSSQGPTGTGGGGYTF
TRBJ2-7	TRBV7-2	TRBD2	15	NA	TGTGCCAGCAGCTTAGCAGCGGGAGGGGCCTACGAGCAGTACTTC	CASSLAAGGAYEQYF
TRBJ1-4	TRBV5-4	TRBD1	17	NA	TGTGCCAGCAGCTGGAGGACAGGGGCCGCAACTAATGAAAAACTGTTTTTT	CASSWRTGAATNEKLFF